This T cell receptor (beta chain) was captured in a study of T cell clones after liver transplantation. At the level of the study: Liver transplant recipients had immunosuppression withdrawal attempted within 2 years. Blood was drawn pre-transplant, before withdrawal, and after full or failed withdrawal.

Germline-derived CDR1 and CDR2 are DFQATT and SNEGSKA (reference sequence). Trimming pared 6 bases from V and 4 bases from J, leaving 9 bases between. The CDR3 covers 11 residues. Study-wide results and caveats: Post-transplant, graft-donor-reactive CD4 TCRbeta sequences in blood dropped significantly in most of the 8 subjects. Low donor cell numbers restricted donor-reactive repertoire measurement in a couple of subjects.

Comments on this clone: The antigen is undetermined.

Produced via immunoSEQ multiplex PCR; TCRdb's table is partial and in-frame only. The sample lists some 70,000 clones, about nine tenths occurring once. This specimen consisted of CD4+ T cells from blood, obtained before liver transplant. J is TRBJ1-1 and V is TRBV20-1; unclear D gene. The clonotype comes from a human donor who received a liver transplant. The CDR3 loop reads CSARVPTEAFF. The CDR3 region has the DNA TGCAGTGCGAGGGTGCCCACTGAAGCTTTCTTT.